The T cell receptor (beta chain) under discussion was sequenced for a study of blood T cell repertoires in COVID-19. Study context: There were acute and convalescent COVID-19 samples, and they came from the United States, Italy and Spain. Nucleic acid was either cDNA or gDNA, and it came from T cells, B-cell-depleted T cells, or PBMCs.

The CDR3 loop spans 14 amino acids. Germline assignment: CDR1 SGHTA and CDR2 FQGNSA. V lost 1 base and J lost 6, with 12 bases in between. Only in-frame clones appear in the TCRdb table, and some are missing; sequencing was by immunoSEQ multiplex PCR. This sample has hundreds of thousands of clones; about nine tenths occur once, and the top ten carry 1.4%. The receptor's source is a woman in her 30s with active or convalescent COVID-19. The sample comprised peripheral blood. The rearrangement uses TRBV7-2 and TRBJ1-1; TRBD1 might be the D (6 bases). CDR3 loop: CASSLGSRGSEAFF. DNA of the CDR3: TGTGCCAGCAGCTTAGGGAGCAGGGGCTCTGAAGCTTTCTTT.